Each of the 28 T cell receptor beta chains below was sequenced from the same sample in a study of shared clonotypes between healthy human individuals. Method: immunoSEQ multiplex PCR; TCRdb's copy keeps in-frame clones and lacks some. The table includes fewer than 550,000 clones, about 80% detected once. Sample: PBMCs. The receptors were gathered from a middle-aged woman in good health. Some clones in this sample may be carry-over from other donors' samples.

The chain employs TRBV7-2 and TRBJ2-3; D ambiguous. Germline V lookup: CDR1 SGHTA, CDR2 FQGNSA. Deletions cut 3 bases from V and 0 bases from J, with 7 bases between. The CDR3 runs 14 residues. CDR3 residues: CASSFMYSTDTQYF. In DNA form, the CDR3 reads TGTGCCAGCAGCTTCATGTATAGCACAGATACGCAGTATTTT.

The sample holds one count of this clone. This likely reflects a read error, since a far larger clone is one base away. Within the sample, other DNA sequences also encode this same CDR3. This rearrangement joins TRBV7-2 to TRBJ2-7; 8 nucleotides agree with TRBD2. The CDR3 is 15 residues long. V dropped 5 bases and J dropped 9; count of bases not matched to a gene: 15. The germline gives CDR1 SGHTA, CDR2 FQGNSA. In DNA, the CDR3 is TGTGCCAGCAGCAGCCAGTGGACCAGCGGGAGAGGGCAGTACTTC. Its translation: CASSSQWTSGRGQYF.

The chain combines TRBV29-1 with TRBJ1-2, with D hard to call. V was clipped by 6 bases and J by 0 bases, with 17 bases between them. Germline-derived CDR1 and CDR2 are SQVTM and ANQGSEA. The CDR3 consists of 15 residues. The DNA of the CDR3 is TGCAGCGTCGCACGGACTTCCTATTCTAACTATGGCTACACCTTC. Translating it yields CSVARTSYSNYGYTF.

The genes are TRBV5-1 and TRBJ2-2; D is possibly TRBD2 (6 bases). CDR3 length equals 14 residues. Trimming stripped 4 bases from V and 7 bases from J, with 14 bases between. CDR1 SGHRS and CDR2 YFSETQ come from the germline V gene. The CDR3 sequence: CASSLRPGGGELFF. DNA for the CDR3: TGCGCCAGCAGCCTCCGACCCGGGGGCGGGGAGCTGTTTTTT.

Here the CDR3 reads CASSPQGAGEKLFF. CDR3 nucleotides: TGTGCCAGCAGCCCCCAAGGGGCGGGTGAAAAACTGTTTTTT. V usage is TRBV5-5 and J usage is TRBJ1-4; weak D call: TRBD1 (5 bases). The CDR3 totals 14 residues. Trimming pared 4 bases from V and 7 bases from J, leaving 14 bases between. Per germline, CDR1 SGHKS and CDR2 YYEKEE (reference sequence).

About this clone itself: Other nucleotide sequences in the sample specify the same CDR3. CDR3 nucleotides: TGTGCCAGTAGTACCACAGGGGGCTTTCAGCCCCAGCATTTT. It translates to CASSTTGGFQPQHF. The chain couples TRBV19 to TRBJ1-5; TRBD1 agrees at 9 bases. Germline V gene data show CDR1 as LNHDA and CDR2 as SQIVND (reference sequence). The length of the CDR3 is 14 residues. The J segment lost 6 bases and the V segment lost 4 bases, leaving 4 bases of the junction unmatched. The variable domain in full, with the rest retrieved from reference TRBV19 and TRBJ1-5, is DGGITQSPKYLFRKEGQNVTLSCEQNLNHDAMYWYRQDPGQGLRLIYYSQIVNDFQKGDIAEGYSVSREKKESFPLTVTSAQKNPTAFYLCASSTTGGFQPQHFGDGTRLSIL.

The chain is built from TRBV7-2 and TRBJ2-7; 11 bases are shared with TRBD2. Germline V gives CDR1 SGHTA, CDR2 FQGNSA. J was trimmed by 2 bases and V by 5 bases; bases with no gene match: 17. The CDR3 consists of 19 residues. Here the CDR3 reads CASSPLPPYSGRGTYEQYF. Written as DNA, the CDR3 is TGTGCCAGCAGCCCCCTTCCGCCCTATAGCGGGAGGGGGACCTACGAGCAGTACTTC.

This clone was observed a handful of times. The chain has TRBV10-3 and TRBJ1-1; D ambiguous. The CDR3 runs to 14 residues. The germline V and J ends were trimmed by 2 bases and 0 bases, with 7 bases remaining between them. The germline V gene encodes CDR1 ENHRY and CDR2 SYGVKD. Here the CDR3 DNA reads TGTGCCATCAGTGAGGGCAGGATGAACACTGAAGCTTTCTTT. Translation: CAISEGRMNTEAFF.

The table lists this clone with a few counts. This chain connects TRBV4-3 to TRBJ1-2; D gene ambiguous. The length of the CDR3 is 13 residues. Trimming took 3 bases from V and 6 from J, leaving 11 bases between them. The germline gives CDR1 LGHNA, CDR2 YSLEER. In DNA form, the CDR3 reads TGCGCCAGCAGCCATCAGTTATCGGATGGCTACACCTTC. This encodes CASSHQLSDGYTF.

V is TRBV30 and J is TRBJ1-5; D unclear. The germline V gene encodes CDR1 GTSNPN and CDR2 SVGIG (reference sequence). The V and J ends lost 0 bases and 1 base respectively, with 10 bases between them. The CDR3 covers 15 residues. This chain's CDR3 is CAWSVPNTSNQPQHF. The DNA for the CDR3 is TGTGCCTGGAGTGTACCAAACACAAGCAATCAGCCCCAGCATTTT.

The gene calls are TRBV19 and TRBJ1-5; D is undetermined. With 5 bases removed from V and 11 bases from J, the gap between germline ends came to 22 bases. The CDR3 has 15 amino acids. The germline gives CDR1 LNHDA, CDR2 SQIVND (reference sequence). CDR3 in amino acids: CASSVSGRRNLAQHF. CDR3 nucleotides: TGTGCCAGTAGTGTATCCGGGCGTCGGAATCTTGCCCAGCATTTT.

In nucleotides, the CDR3 is TGTGCCAGCAGCCGAGGAGGGAGGGGGTCGGACAATGAGCAGTTCTTC. This sequence encodes CASSRGGRGSDNEQFF. This chain connects TRBV7-3 to TRBJ2-1, with a possible D match to TRBD2 (7 bases). V was trimmed by 5 bases and J by 5 bases, leaving 19 bases between them. CDR1 and CDR2 (germline): SGHTA, FQGTGA. CDR3 size: 16 residues.

Worth noting for this clone: A far bigger clonotype differs at one base, so this is likely a read error. The chain has TRBV7-9 and TRBJ1-5; D might be TRBD1 (6 bases). V lost 5 bases to trimming and J lost 2 bases, with 13 bases between them. Germline V gene data show CDR1 as SEHNR and CDR2 as FQNEAQ (reference sequence). The CDR3 loop spans 15 amino acids. The CDR3 bases are TGTGCCAGCAGCCCCAGGGGATGGGGCAATCAGCCCCAGCATTTT. Amino acids: CASSPRGWGNQPQHF.

The chain combines TRBV30 with TRBJ2-1; TRBD2 matches 10 bases. CDR1 and CDR2 from the germline V gene are GTSNPN and SVGIG (reference sequence). The V segment lost 0 bases and the J segment 13 bases; nucleotides outside the gene matches: 12. The length of the CDR3 is 15 residues. This CDR3 reads CAWSVRRLAGGRQFF. The CDR3, as DNA: TGTGCCTGGAGTGTACGTCGGTTAGCGGGAGGCCGACAGTTCTTC.

This rearrangement joins TRBV7-2 to TRBJ2-7, with D tentatively TRBD2 (5 bases). This CDR3 comprises 14 residues. Germline V gene data show CDR1 as SGHTA and CDR2 as FQGNSA. V lost 8 bases and J 0 bases, leaving 14 bases between the germline ends. CDR3 DNA: TGTGCCAGCCGTTCGGGGTTAAGCTCCTACGAGCAGTACTTC. This encodes CASRSGLSSYEQYF. Variable domain in full (rest from reference TRBV7-2 and TRBJ2-7): GAGVSQSPSNKVTEKGKDVELRCDPISGHTALYWYRQSLGQGLEFLIYFQGNSAPDKSGLPSDRFSAERTGGSVSTLTIQRTQQEDSAVYLCASRSGLSSYEQYFGPGTRLTVT.

The V gene is TRBV5-1, the J gene TRBJ1-2; TRBD1 is a possible D gene (6 bases). Germline V gene data show CDR1 as SGHRS and CDR2 as YFSETQ. The CDR3 has 15 amino acids. V shed 4 bases and J shed 1 base, with 14 bases lying between them. The CDR3 region has the DNA TGCGCCAGCAGCACAGGGACGGATGTTAACTATGGCTACACCTTC. Amino acid sequence: CASSTGTDVNYGYTF.

This clone was recorded only once. This chain uses TRBV5-1 with TRBJ2-5; TRBD1 matches 10 bases. V lost 4 bases to trimming and J lost 1 base; unmatched junction nucleotides: 7. This CDR3 region has 16 residues. Per germline, CDR1 SGHRS and CDR2 YFSETQ. DNA for the CDR3: TGCGCCAGCAGCCCAAGGACAGGGGGGACCCAAGAGACCCAGTACTTC. Its protein product is CASSPRTGGTQETQYF. Variable domain in full (rest from reference TRBV5-1 and TRBJ2-5): KAGVTQTPRYLIKTRGQQVTLSCSPISGHRSVSWYQQTPGQGLQFLFEYFSETQRNKGNFPGRFSGRQFSNSRSEMNVSTLELGDSALYLCASSPRTGGTQETQYFGPGTRLLVL.

The J gene is TRBJ1-3, the V gene TRBV30; TRBD1 is a possible D gene (5 bases). The CDR3 sequence is 14 residues long. In germline, CDR1 is GTSNPN, CDR2 SVGIG (reference sequence). V was shortened by 2 bases and J by 2 bases, with 10 bases between the two germline ends. CDR3 in amino acids: CAWSKTVPGNTIYF. The CDR3 coding sequence is TGTGCCTGGAGTAAGACAGTCCCTGGAAACACCATATATTTT.

For the CDR3, the DNA is TGTGCCAGCAATACCCTCGCCCCGTTTGCTTTGAAAATGGATGAGCAGTTCTTC. Translating gives CASNTLAPFALKMDEQFF. J is TRBJ2-1 and V is TRBV28; no clear D. CDR3 length equals 18 residues. The V gene's germline CDR1 is MDHEN and CDR2 SYDVKM. Trimming cost V 7 bases and J 8 bases, with 30 bases left between them. Using reference TRBV28 and TRBJ2-1 for the parts outside the CDR3, the full variable domain is DVKVTQSSRYLVKRTGEKVFLECVQDMDHENMFWYRQDPGLGLRLIYFSYDVKMKEKGDIPEGYSVSREKKERFSLILESASTNQTSMYLCASNTLAPFALKMDEQFFGPGTRLTVL.

The table lists this clone with a few counts. The CDR3 region has the DNA TGTGCCAGCAGTTCGGACAGGAACACCGGGGAGCTGTTTTTT. This sequence encodes CASSSDRNTGELFF. The V call is TRBV6-6, the J call TRBJ2-2; perhaps TRBD1 as D (6 bases). Germline V CDR1 and CDR2: MNHNY, SVGAGI (reference sequence). V was shortened by 4 bases and J by 1 base, with 7 bases between the two germline ends. The length of the CDR3 is 14 residues.

This clone was picked up one time. The chain is built from TRBV4-3 and TRBJ2-3, with D tentatively TRBD2 (5 bases). CDR1 and CDR2 from the germline V gene are LGHNA and YSLEER. V was trimmed by 0 bases and J by 0 bases, leaving 10 bases between them. This CDR3 has 16 residues. CDR3 sequence (DNA): TGCGCCAGCAGCCAAGAAGCGGACTCTAGCACAGATACGCAGTATTTT. Protein sequence: CASSQEADSSTDTQYF.

V and J are TRBV5-6 and TRBJ2-7, with 8 bases aligning to TRBD2. J was trimmed by 1 base and V by 3 bases; bases with no gene match: 6. This CDR3 region has 15 residues. CDR1 and CDR2 (germline): SGHDT, YYEEEE. CDR3 residues: CASSWAAGESYEQYF. The CDR3 DNA reads as TGTGCCAGCAGCTGGGCAGCGGGGGAATCCTACGAGCAGTACTTC.

The rearrangement joins TRBV2 to TRBJ2-5; tentative D call: TRBD2 (6 bases). CDR3 length: 14 residues. Germline V lookup: CDR1 SNHLY, CDR2 FYNNEI. The germline V and J ends were trimmed by 4 bases and 5 bases, with 14 bases remaining between them. The CDR3 loop reads CASSVRAGHETQYF. CDR3 bases: TGTGCCAGCAGTGTTAGAGCGGGCCATGAGACCCAGTACTTC. The full variable domain, rest sourced from reference TRBV2 and TRBJ2-5, is EPEVTQTPSHQVTQMGQEVILRCVPISNHLYFYWYRQILGQKVEFLVSFYNNEISEKSEIFDDQFSVERPDGSNFTLKIRSTKLEDSAMYFCASSVRAGHETQYFGPGTRLLVL.

The chain links TRBV10-3 to TRBJ2-3; the match to TRBD1 covers 8 bases. This CDR3 contains 15 residues. V was clipped by 3 bases and J by 1 base; unmatched bases: 3. CDR1 ENHRY and CDR2 SYGVKD come from the germline V gene. CDR3 bases: TGTGCCATCAGTGAATGGACAGGGCGCACAGATACGCAGTATTTT. This encodes CAISEWTGRTDTQYF.

The J gene is TRBJ1-2, the V gene TRBV6-5; D is unresolved. Deletions cut 6 bases from V and 3 bases from J, with 8 bases between. Germline V gene sequence: CDR1 MNHEY, CDR2 SVGAGI. The CDR3 is 12 amino acids. Written as DNA, the CDR3 is TGTGCCAGCAGCCGCCGTGACTATGGCTACACCTTC. Its translation is CASSRRDYGYTF.

J is TRBJ2-7 and V is TRBV27; TRBD1 aligns across 9 bases. From germline, CDR1 is MNHEY and CDR2 SMNVEV (reference sequence). V gave up 2 bases and J gave up 5 bases; unmatched junction bases: 13. This CDR3 has 17 residues. The CDR3 loop is CASSLTPSGTGIDEQYF. CDR3 nucleotides: TGTGCCAGCAGTTTAACCCCATCCGGGACAGGGATCGACGAGCAGTACTTC.

This chain uses TRBV7-2 with TRBJ1-5; TRBD1 is a possible D gene (5 bases). CDR1 SGHTA and CDR2 FQGNSA come from the germline V gene. The CDR3 totals 16 residues. V lost 2 bases to trimming and J lost 3 bases, with 14 bases between them. The CDR3 reads CASSLWGGRTNQPQHF. DNA for the CDR3: TGTGCCAGCAGCTTATGGGGGGGGAGGACCAATCAGCCCCAGCATTTT.

This sequence joins TRBV18 and TRBJ2-5; no clear D gene. V lost 6 bases and J 4 bases, leaving 12 bases between the germline ends. The germline V gene encodes CDR1 KGHSH and CDR2 LQKENI. CDR3 length equals 13 residues. For the CDR3, the DNA is TGTGCCAGCTCCCTAAAAAATGTAGAGACCCAGTACTTC. Translating it yields CASSLKNVETQYF.